These 16 T cell receptor beta chains originate from one sample sequenced in a study of control samples from healthy donors and cancer patients. The protocol was immunoSEQ multiplex PCR, while the TCRdb copy is restricted to in-frame clones and leaves out a portion. Seen here are under 300,000 clones, over 70% observed once, and the top ten hold about an eighth. Sequencing was performed on PBMCs. Receptors originate from an older woman with lung cancer.

A few counts support this clone. V gene TRBV5-6 combines with J gene TRBJ1-1, with D unresolved. The CDR3 is 15 amino acids. Trimming removed 0 bases at V and 1 base at J, with 10 bases between. Germline CDR1 reads SGHDT; CDR2 reads YYEEEE. In nucleotides, the CDR3 is TGTGCCAGCAGCTTGGTAGGATCTGGGAACACTGAAGCTTTCTTT. This translates into CASSLVGSGNTEAFF.

The chain combines TRBV6-2 or TRBV6-3 with TRBJ2-3; 7 bases fit TRBD2. From germline, CDR1 is MNHEY and CDR2 SVGEGT. The CDR3 has 17 residues. The ends lost 3 bases at V and 2 bases at J; junction bases unmatched: 11. CDR3 sequence reads: CASSYPLTGGYTDTQYF. For the CDR3, the DNA is TGTGCCAGCAGTTATCCCTTGACGGGGGGATACACAGATACGCAGTATTTT.

In this sample, this clone turned up once. This sequence joins TRBV5-1 and TRBJ1-4, with 8 bases identical to TRBD1. Germline CDR1 SGHRS, CDR2 YFSETQ. The CDR3 totals 19 residues. V lost 4 bases to trimming and J lost 1 base; unmatched junction nucleotides: 15. CDR3 nucleotides: TGCGCCAGCAGCACCTTCCCATGGACAGGGTCTGGAACTAATGAAAAACTGTTTTTT. It encodes CASSTFPWTGSGTNEKLFF.

This chain connects TRBV18 to TRBJ2-3, with 12 bases aligning to TRBD2. Germline V gene data show CDR1 as KGHSH and CDR2 as LQKENI. Trimming removed 2 bases from V and 4 bases from J; junction bases left unmatched: 7. This CDR3 comprises 17 residues. The CDR3 sequence: CASSPALGLAGPDTQYF. In nucleotides, the CDR3 is TGTGCCAGCTCACCAGCTCTTGGACTAGCGGGACCAGATACGCAGTATTTT.

The rearrangement uses TRBV5-5 and TRBJ1-2; D might be TRBD1 (6 bases). Trimming cost V 0 bases and J 14 bases, with 17 bases left between them. The CDR3 runs to 13 residues. Germline CDR1 SGHKS, CDR2 YYEKEE (reference sequence). This CDR3 is CASSLDPGERDTF. CDR3 DNA: TGTGCCAGCAGCTTGGATCCAGGGGAAAGGGATACCTTC. The full variable domain, rest sourced from reference TRBV5-5 and TRBJ1-2, is DAGVTQSPTHLIKTRGQQVTLRCSPISGHKSVSWYQQVLGQGPQFIFQYYEKEERGRGNFPDRFSARQFPNYSSELNVNALLLGDSALYLCASSLDPGERDTFGSGTRLTVV.

This chain uses TRBV24-1 with TRBJ1-5; D might be TRBD1 (6 bases). V was shortened by 8 bases and J by 1 base, with 17 bases between the two germline ends. CDR1 is KGHDR, CDR2 SFDVKD, per germline. The CDR3 totals 16 residues. CDR3 in DNA: TGTGCCACCAACACTTGGGCAGGGGAGAGCAATCAGCCCCAGCATTTT. It is translated as CATNTWAGESNQPQHF.

The chain employs TRBV4-2 and TRBJ1-5, with D possibly TRBD1 on 5 matching bases. The CDR3 runs 14 residues. V was trimmed by 1 base and J by 8 bases, leaving 12 bases between them. CDR1 LGHNA and CDR2 YNFKEQ come from the germline V gene. The CDR3, as DNA: TGTGCCAGCAGCCAAGCAGGGAATTTGAAGCCCCAGCATTTT. Residues: CASSQAGNLKPQHF.

This clone was seen just once. V is TRBV3-1 (or the pseudogene TRBV3-2) and J is TRBJ1-1; no clear D gene. V dropped 0 bases and J dropped 0 bases, with 8 bases sitting between them. Germline values: CDR1 LGHDT, CDR2 YNNKEL (reference sequence). The CDR3 sequence is 15 residues long. This CDR3 reads CASSQDRSMNTEAFF. CDR3 nucleotides: TGTGCCAGCAGCCAAGACAGGTCCATGAACACTGAAGCTTTCTTT.

The chain links TRBV9 to TRBJ2-5, with D perhaps TRBD1 or TRBD2 (6 bases each). This CDR3 comprises 15 residues. Germline assignment: CDR1 SGDLS and CDR2 YYNGEE. With 3 bases removed from V and 5 bases from J, the gap between germline ends came to 17 bases. CDR3 DNA: TGTGCCAGCAGCGAGGGGGAGGCAGGGAGGGAGACCCAGTACTTC. Residues: CASSEGEAGRETQYF.

The rearrangement joins TRBV11-2 to TRBJ1-5; no clear D gene. V lost 1 base and J lost 2, with 9 bases in between. The germline CDR1 and CDR2 sequences are SGHAT and FQNNGV. The CDR3 sequence is 15 residues long. The CDR3 region is CASSLGQARNQPQHF. Written as DNA, the CDR3 is TGTGCCAGCAGCTTAGGACAAGCCCGCAATCAGCCCCAGCATTTT.

The V call is TRBV10-2, the J call TRBJ2-3, with D unresolved. The CDR3 is made up of 13 amino acids. Germline lookup yields CDR1 WSHSY and CDR2 SAAADI. V was clipped by 6 bases and J by 3 bases, with 10 bases between them. In DNA form, the CDR3 reads TGCGCCAGCAGGCAAGGATCGACAGATACGCAGTATTTT. This translates into CASRQGSTDTQYF.

As concerns this clone: Other DNA variants within this sample encode the same CDR3. The genes are TRBV18 and TRBJ2-7; no definite D call. The V gene lost 2 bases and the J gene lost 1 base, with 6 bases spanning the gap. Germline V CDR1 and CDR2: KGHSH, LQKENI. The CDR3 totals 13 residues. This CDR3 reads CASSPGQSYEQYF. The CDR3 nucleotides read TGTGCCAGCTCACCAGGGCAGTCCTACGAGCAGTACTTC.

The chain uses TRBV19 and TRBJ2-4; 10 bases align to TRBD2. V was pared by 3 bases and J by 7 bases, with 9 bases of the junction left unmatched. Germline V gives CDR1 LNHDA, CDR2 SQIVND (reference sequence). CDR3 size: 16 residues. CDR3 region: CASSMLLAGMGNIQYF. The CDR3 nucleotides are TGTGCCAGTAGTATGCTACTAGCGGGGATGGGGAACATTCAGTACTTC.

The chain links TRBV5-6 to TRBJ1-2; D unresolved. Germline CDR1 and CDR2: SGHDT and YYEEEE. CDR3 size: 16 residues. V was shortened by 6 bases and J by 2 bases, with 20 bases between the two germline ends. In DNA, the CDR3 is TGTGCCAGCACCCCCGCGGTGGCGGGCCTCAACTATGGCTACACCTTC. Translated: CASTPAVAGLNYGYTF. Combining the CDR3 with reference TRBV5-6 and TRBJ1-2 gives the whole variable domain DAGVTQSPTHLIKTRGQQVTLRCSPKSGHDTVSWYQQALGQGPQFIFQYYEEEERQRGNFPDRFSGHQFPNYSSELNVNALLLGDSALYLCASTPAVAGLNYGYTFGSGTRLTVV.

The gene calls are TRBV5-1 and TRBJ2-3, with 8 positions matching TRBD2. The germline CDR1 and CDR2 sequences are SGHRS and YFSETQ. The trim removed 2 bases at V and 5 bases at J, leaving 4 bases unmatched. The CDR3 runs to 14 residues. The CDR3 here is CASSFAGGGDTQYF. The CDR3 nucleotides are TGCGCCAGCAGCTTCGCGGGGGGCGGAGATACGCAGTATTTT.

The J gene is TRBJ1-3, the V gene TRBV6-1; D remains ambiguous. CDR1 MNHNS and CDR2 SASEGT come from the germline V gene. The CDR3 is made up of 16 amino acids. The V and J ends lost 2 bases and 0 bases respectively, with 11 bases between them. The chain's CDR3 is CASSESVTSSGNTIYF. The CDR3 DNA is TGTGCCAGCAGTGAATCGGTAACCTCCTCTGGAAACACCATATATTTT.